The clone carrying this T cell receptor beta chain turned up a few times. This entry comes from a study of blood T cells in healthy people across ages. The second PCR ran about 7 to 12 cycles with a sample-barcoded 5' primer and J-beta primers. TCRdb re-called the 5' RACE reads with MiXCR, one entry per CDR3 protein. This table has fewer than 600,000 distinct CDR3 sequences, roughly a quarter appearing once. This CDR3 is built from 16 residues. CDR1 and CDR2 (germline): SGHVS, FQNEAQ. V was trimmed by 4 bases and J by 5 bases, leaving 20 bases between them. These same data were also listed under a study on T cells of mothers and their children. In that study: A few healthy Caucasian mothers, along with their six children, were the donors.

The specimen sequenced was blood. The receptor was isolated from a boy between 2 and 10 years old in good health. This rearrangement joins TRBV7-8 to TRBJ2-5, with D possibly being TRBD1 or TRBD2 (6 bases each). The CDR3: CASSSRRGLGEETQYF. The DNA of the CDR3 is TGTGCCAGCAGCTCCCGGAGGGGGTTAGGGGAGGAGACCCAGTACTTC.